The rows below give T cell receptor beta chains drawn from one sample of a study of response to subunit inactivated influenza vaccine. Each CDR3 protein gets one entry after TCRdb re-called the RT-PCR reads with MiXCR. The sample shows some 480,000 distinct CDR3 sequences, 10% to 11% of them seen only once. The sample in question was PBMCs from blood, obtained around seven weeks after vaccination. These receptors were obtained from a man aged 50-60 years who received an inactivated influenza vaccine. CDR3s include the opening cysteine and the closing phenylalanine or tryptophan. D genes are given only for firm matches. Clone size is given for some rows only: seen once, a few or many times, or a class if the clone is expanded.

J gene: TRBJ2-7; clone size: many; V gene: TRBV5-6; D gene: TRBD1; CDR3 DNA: TGTGCCAGCAGCCTGGACATCAGGGGGATGGGCGAGCAGTACTTC; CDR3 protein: CASSLDIRGMGEQYF
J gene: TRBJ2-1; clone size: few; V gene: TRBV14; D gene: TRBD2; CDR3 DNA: TGTGCCAGCAGCCAGGGGACTAGCCCTTACAATGAGCAGTTCTTC; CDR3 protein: CASSQGTSPYNEQFF
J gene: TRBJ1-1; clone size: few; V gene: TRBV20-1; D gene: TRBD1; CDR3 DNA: TGCAGTGCATCAGGGGGGGGGACTGAAGCTTTCTTT; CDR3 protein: CSASGGGTEAFF
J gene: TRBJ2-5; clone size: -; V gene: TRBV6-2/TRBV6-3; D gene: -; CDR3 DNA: TGTGCCAGCAGCCTGAGTAGGGACGAGACCCAGTACTTC; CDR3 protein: CASSLSRDETQYF
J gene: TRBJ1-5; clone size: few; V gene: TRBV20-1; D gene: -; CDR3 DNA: TGCAGTGCTAGAGATCCGGGCAGGGGATTAGGGCAGCCCCAGCATTTT; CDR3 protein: CSARDPGRGLGQPQHF
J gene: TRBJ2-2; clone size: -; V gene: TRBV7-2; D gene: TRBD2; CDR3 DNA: TGTGCCAGCAGCCAGACTAGCGACACCGGGGAGCTGTTTTTT; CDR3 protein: CASSQTSDTGELFF
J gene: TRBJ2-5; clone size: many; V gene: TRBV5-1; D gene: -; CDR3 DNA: TGCGCCAGCAGCTCCGGCGGTCAAGAGACCCAGTACTTC; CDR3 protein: CASSSGGQETQYF
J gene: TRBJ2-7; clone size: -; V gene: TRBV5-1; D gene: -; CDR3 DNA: TGCGCCAGCAGTGTGGACAGCTACTACGAGCAGTACTTC; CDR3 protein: CASSVDSYYEQYF
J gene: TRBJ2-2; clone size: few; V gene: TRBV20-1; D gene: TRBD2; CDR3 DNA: TGCAGTGCCCGCGGGCTAGCGGGCTTGAACACCGGGGAGCTGTTTTTT; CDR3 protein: CSARGLAGLNTGELFF
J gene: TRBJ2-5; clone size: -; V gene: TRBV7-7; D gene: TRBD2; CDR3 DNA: TGTGCCAGCAGCTTAGGGGCGGGAGCGGGAAAGCAAGAGACCCAGTACTTC; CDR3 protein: CASSLGAGAGKQETQYF
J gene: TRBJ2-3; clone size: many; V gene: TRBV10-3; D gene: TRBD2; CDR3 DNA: TGTGCCATCAGTGTAGCGGGAGGGGTGAACACAGATACGCAGTATTTT; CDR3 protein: CAISVAGGVNTDTQYF
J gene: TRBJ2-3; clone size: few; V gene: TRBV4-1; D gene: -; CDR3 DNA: TGCGCCAGCAGCCCCCCCTTAGGAACAGGGCGATCTAGCACAGATACGCAGTATTTT; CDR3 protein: CASSPPLGTGRSSTDTQYF
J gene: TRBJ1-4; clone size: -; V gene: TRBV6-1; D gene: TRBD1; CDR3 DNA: TGTGCCAGCAGAGAAAACCGGGACAGCAATGAAAAACTGTTTTTT; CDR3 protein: CASRENRDSNEKLFF
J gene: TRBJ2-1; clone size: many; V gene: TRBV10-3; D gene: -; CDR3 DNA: TGTGCCATCAGTGAGGGGAGTGGGGGAGCCTATGAGCAGTTCTTC; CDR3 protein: CAISEGSGGAYEQFF
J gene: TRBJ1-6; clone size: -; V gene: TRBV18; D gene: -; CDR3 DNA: TGTGCCAGCTCACCAGGCAGGGGCCCACCCCTCCACTTT; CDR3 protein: CASSPGRGPPLHF
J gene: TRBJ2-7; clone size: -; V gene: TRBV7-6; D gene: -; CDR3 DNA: TGTGCCAGCAGCAAGGCAGAAAGGGTGTCGGCCTACGAGCAGTACTTC; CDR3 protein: CASSKAERVSAYEQYF
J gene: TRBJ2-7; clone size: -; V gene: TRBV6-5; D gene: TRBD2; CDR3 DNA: TGTGCCAGCAGTTTCGGTAGCGGGGCATACCCCTACGAGCAGTACTTC; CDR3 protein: CASSFGSGAYPYEQYF
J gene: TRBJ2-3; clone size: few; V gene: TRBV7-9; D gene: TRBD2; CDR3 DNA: TGTGCCAGCAGCCTCAAGGCGCTAGCGGGGTACCAAGATACGCAGTATTTT; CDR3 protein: CASSLKALAGYQDTQYF
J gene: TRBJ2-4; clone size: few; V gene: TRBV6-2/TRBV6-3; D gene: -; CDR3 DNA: TGTGCCAGCAGCCCCGGGAACAATTACATTCAGTACTTC; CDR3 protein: CASSPGNNYIQYF
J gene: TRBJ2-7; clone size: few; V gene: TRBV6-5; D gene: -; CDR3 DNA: TGTGCCAGCAGTTACAGACAGAGCTCCTACGAGCAGTACTTC; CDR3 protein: CASSYRQSSYEQYF
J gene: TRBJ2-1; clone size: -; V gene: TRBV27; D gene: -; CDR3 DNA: TGTGCCAGCAGGGGGGCAGGGATCCTCTACAATGAGCAGTTCTTC; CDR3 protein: CASRGAGILYNEQFF
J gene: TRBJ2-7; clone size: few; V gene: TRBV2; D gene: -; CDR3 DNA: TGTGCCAGCAGCCGGGACGCCCTTAGCTCCTACGAGCAGTACTTC; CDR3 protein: CASSRDALSSYEQYF
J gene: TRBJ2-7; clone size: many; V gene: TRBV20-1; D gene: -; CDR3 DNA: TGCAGTGCTGGGGAATACGAGCAGTACTTC; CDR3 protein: CSAGEYEQYF
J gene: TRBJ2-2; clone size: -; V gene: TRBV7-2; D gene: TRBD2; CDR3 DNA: TGTGCCAGCAGCCCATCGGGGGGGCGCACCGGGGAGCTGTTTTTT; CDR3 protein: CASSPSGGRTGELFF
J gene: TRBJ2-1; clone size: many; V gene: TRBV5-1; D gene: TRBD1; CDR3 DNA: TGCGCCAGCAGGAAGGACAGGAGCTCCTACAATGAGCAGTTCTTC; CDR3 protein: CASRKDRSSYNEQFF
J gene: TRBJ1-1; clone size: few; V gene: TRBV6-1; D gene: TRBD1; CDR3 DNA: TGTGCCAGCAGTCTAAACAGGGGGCAAACTGAAGCTTTCTTT; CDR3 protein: CASSLNRGQTEAFF
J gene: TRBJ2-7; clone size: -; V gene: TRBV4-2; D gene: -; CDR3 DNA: TGTGCCAGCAGCTCCGAGGAGCGGCCCGGCGGGAACGAGCAGTACTTC; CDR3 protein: CASSSEERPGGNEQYF
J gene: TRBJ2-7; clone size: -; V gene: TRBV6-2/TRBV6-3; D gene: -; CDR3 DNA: TGTGCCAGCAGTTACTCGCAGGGAGGAAAAGACGAGCAGTACTTC; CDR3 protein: CASSYSQGGKDEQYF
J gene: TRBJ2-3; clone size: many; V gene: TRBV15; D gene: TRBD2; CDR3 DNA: TGTGCCACCAGCAGAGATAGTCTAGCGGGAAACACAGATACGCAGTATTTT; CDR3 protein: CATSRDSLAGNTDTQYF
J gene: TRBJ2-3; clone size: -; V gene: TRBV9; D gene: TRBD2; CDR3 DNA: TGTGCCAGCAGCCCACACACCCAGTATAGCGGGCCCACAGATACGCAGTATTTT; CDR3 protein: CASSPHTQYSGPTDTQYF
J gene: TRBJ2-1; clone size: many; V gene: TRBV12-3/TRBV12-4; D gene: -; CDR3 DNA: TGTGCCAGCAGTTCAGGTATTGAGCAGTTCTTC; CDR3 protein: CASSSGIEQFF
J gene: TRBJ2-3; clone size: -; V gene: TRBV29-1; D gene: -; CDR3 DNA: TGCAGCGCGTGCTACGGGGGAGACACAGATACGCAGTATTTT; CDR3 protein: CSACYGGDTDTQYF
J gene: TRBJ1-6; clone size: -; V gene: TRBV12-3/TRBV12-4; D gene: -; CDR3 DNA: TGTGCCAGCAGTCCTGTTTTGGGGGGGAGCAATTCACCCCTCCACTTT; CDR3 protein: CASSPVLGGSNSPLHF
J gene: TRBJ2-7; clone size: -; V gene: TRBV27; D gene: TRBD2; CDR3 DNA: TGTGCCAGCAGTAGCACCGGGACTAGCGGGGGGCCGGAGCAGTACTTC; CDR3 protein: CASSSTGTSGGPEQYF
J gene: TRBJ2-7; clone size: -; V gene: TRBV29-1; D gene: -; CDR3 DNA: TGCAGCGTTGAAGCGGGCTCCTACGAGCAGTACTTC; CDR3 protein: CSVEAGSYEQYF
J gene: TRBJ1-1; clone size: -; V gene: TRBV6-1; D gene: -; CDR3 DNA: TGTGCCAGCAGCCTGATAGCCGGGGGCACTGAAGCTTTCTTT; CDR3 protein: CASSLIAGGTEAFF
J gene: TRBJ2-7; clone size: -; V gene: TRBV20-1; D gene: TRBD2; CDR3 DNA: TGCAGTGCTAGAGATAAAGCGGGAGTCCACGAGCAGTACTTC; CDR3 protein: CSARDKAGVHEQYF